These 24 T cell receptor beta chains were sequenced from one sample in a study of cytomegalovirus exposure and HLA in healthy donors. The PCR ran on 60 Vbeta and 13 Jbeta primers. Data came from immunoSEQ multiplex PCR; TCRdb stores just in-frame clones and leaves some out. The sample lists roughly 180,000 clones, over 70% seen once, with roughly 1.4% in the top ten. Sample: PBMCs. The receptors stem from a man aged 18 to 29 in good health and CMV-seronegative.

In DNA form, the CDR3 reads TGTGCCAGTAGTCCGTCGGGTTGGTGTTGCGAGCAGTACTTC. Its protein is CASSPSGWCCEQYF. This rearrangement joins TRBV19 to TRBJ2-7, with D uncertain. Germline CDR1 and CDR2: LNHDA and SQIVND (reference sequence). Between the trimmed V and J ends, which lost 5 bases and 6 bases, there was a span of 17 bases. The CDR3 has 14 residues.

This clone was seen more than once but under ten times. The DNA for the CDR3 is TGTGCCAGCAGCTTGGTGGACAGGGACTACGAGCAGTACTTC. It codes for CASSLVDRDYEQYF. This chain uses TRBV5-4 with TRBJ2-7; 8 bases agree with TRBD1. J was trimmed by 3 bases and V by 0 bases; bases with no gene match: 2. Germline V gives CDR1 SGHNT, CDR2 YYREEE (reference sequence). The CDR3 runs 14 residues. Combining the CDR3 with reference TRBV5-4 and TRBJ2-7 gives the whole variable domain ETGVTQSPTHLIKTRGQQVTLRCSSQSGHNTVSWYQQALGQGPQFIFQYYREEENGRGNFPPRFSGLQFPNYSSELNVNALELDDSALYLCASSLVDRDYEQYFGPGTRLTVT.

The genes are TRBV7-9 and TRBJ2-3; D is unclear. With 3 bases removed from V and 8 bases from J, the gap between germline ends came to 12 bases. Germline-derived CDR1 and CDR2 are SEHNR and FQNEAQ (reference sequence). The CDR3 is 13 residues long. This chain's CDR3 is CASSFPGRSTQYF. CDR3 coding DNA: TGTGCCAGCAGCTTTCCAGGCAGAAGTACGCAGTATTTT.

V is TRBV19 and J is TRBJ1-1; 7 bases match TRBD1. The CDR3 is 13 amino acids. V trimming: 8 bases; J trimming: 8 bases; junction bases outside the gene matches: 11. Germline CDR1 reads LNHDA; CDR2 reads SQIVND (reference sequence). The CDR3 bases are TGTGCCAGTCGGGTCCCGGGACAGCCCGAAGCTTTCTTT. This encodes CASRVPGQPEAFF.

The chain couples TRBV9 to TRBJ1-4; TRBD1 matches 8 bases. CDR1 and CDR2 (germline): SGDLS, YYNGEE. Trimming took 4 bases from V and 0 from J; bases not matched to a gene: 14. The CDR3 contains 19 residues. The CDR3 loop is CASSPYSHRGTSTNEKLFF. The DNA of the CDR3 is TGTGCCAGCAGCCCTTATAGCCACAGGGGGACCTCAACTAATGAAAAACTGTTTTTT. Full variable domain (missing parts from reference TRBV9 and TRBJ1-4): DSGVTQTPKHLITATGQRVTLRCSPRSGDLSVYWYQQSLDQGLQFLIQYYNGEERAKGNILERFSAQQFPDLHSELNLSSLELGDSALYFCASSPYSHRGTSTNEKLFFGSGTQLSVL.

V and J are TRBV4-3 and TRBJ1-6; 7 positions agree with TRBD1. Germline-derived CDR1 and CDR2 are LGHNA and YSLEER. J lost 9 bases, V lost 0 bases, and 8 bases had no gene match. There are 16 residues in the CDR3. The CDR3 nucleotides are TGCGCCAGCAGCCAAGATCTTACAGGGGTAGGTTCACCCCTCCACTTT. It codes for CASSQDLTGVGSPLHF.

This chain links TRBV2 with TRBJ1-6; 9 nucleotides line up with TRBD1. V dropped 0 bases and J dropped 5; count of bases not matched to a gene: 5. Germline V gene lookup returns CDR1 SNHLY and CDR2 FYNNEI. The CDR3 length is 17 residues. CDR3 DNA: TGTGCCAGCAGTGAAGCGGGACAGGGAACGAATAATTCACCCCTCCACTTT. This encodes CASSEAGQGTNNSPLHF.

V usage is TRBV7-2 and J usage is TRBJ2-1; 7 bases line up with TRBD2. This CDR3 comprises 19 residues. Germline CDR1 and CDR2: SGHTA and FQGNSA. Trimming took 0 bases from V and 0 from J; bases not matched to a gene: 11. In DNA, the CDR3 is TGTGCCAGCAGCTTAGCGGCGAGGGAGGGCCCGAGCTCCTACAATGAGCAGTTCTTC. Amino acids: CASSLAAREGPSSYNEQFF.

CDR3 sequence (DNA): TGTGCCAGCAGCGTAGATCTTAACGGCGAGCAGTACTTC. Amino acids: CASSVDLNGEQYF. The chain is built from TRBV9 and TRBJ2-7; D unclear. V dropped 0 bases and J dropped 6 bases, with 10 bases sitting between them. The CDR3 totals 13 residues. Germline CDR1 and CDR2: SGDLS and YYNGEE.

The CDR3 nucleotides are TGTGCCAGCAAAGACAGGGTCCAACCTTATGGCTACACCTTC. Its translation is CASKDRVQPYGYTF. The chain couples TRBV2 to TRBJ1-2; the match to TRBD1 covers 7 bases. The CDR3 has 14 residues. Germline values: CDR1 SNHLY, CDR2 FYNNEI. With V trimmed by 7 bases and J by 5 bases, 10 bases remained unmatched.

Concerning this clone: One end of the junction does not line up with germline, which may come from a read error. The chain has TRBV11-3 and TRBJ2-5; possibly TRBD2 for D (5 bases). CDR3 length: 13 amino acids. CDR1 and CDR2 from the germline V gene are SGHNT and YENEEA. In DNA form, the CDR3 reads TGTGCCAGCAGCTTAGAGAGGCCGGCGGGTATGCACTTC. Protein sequence: CASSLERPAGMHF.

Only a few counts were recorded for this clone. As DNA, the CDR3 is TGTGCCAGCAGCTTGCCAGGGGGCCAGGGGAACACTGAAGCTTTCTTT. Protein sequence: CASSLPGGQGNTEAFF. This chain uses TRBV5-6 with TRBJ1-1; 8 bases are shared with TRBD1. J lost 1 base, V lost 1 base, and 6 bases had no gene match. CDR1 is SGHDT and CDR2 is YYEEEE in the germline V gene. This CDR3 spans 16 amino acids. Complete variable domain (other parts from reference TRBV5-6 and TRBJ1-1): DAGVTQSPTHLIKTRGQQVTLRCSPKSGHDTVSWYQQALGQGPQFIFQYYEEEERQRGNFPDRFSGHQFPNYSSELNVNALLLGDSALYLCASSLPGGQGNTEAFFGQGTRLTVV.

V and J are TRBV10-3 and TRBJ2-1; D may be TRBD2 (7 bases). The germline CDR1 and CDR2 sequences are ENHRY and SYGVKD. The V end lost 7 bases, the J end lost 4 bases, and 11 bases lay between the germline ends. The CDR3 spans 13 residues. CDR3 sequence (DNA): TGTGCCATCATGGGGGGGCCGTACAATGAGCAGTTCTTC. As protein: CAIMGGPYNEQFF.

The chain recombines TRBV7-9 with TRBJ2-7, with D perhaps TRBD1 (6 bases). V was pared by 5 bases and J by 4 bases, with 12 bases between. Germline assignment: CDR1 SEHNR and CDR2 FQNEAQ (reference sequence). CDR3 length: 13 amino acids. The CDR3 reads CASSTQGRYEQYF. The CDR3 nucleotides read TGTGCCAGCAGCACACAGGGTAGATACGAGCAGTACTTC.

The chain combines TRBV27 with TRBJ2-5, with TRBD1 as a possible D gene (6 bases). The CDR3 sequence is 14 residues long. The V end lost 4 bases, the J end lost 1 base, and 10 bases lay between the germline ends. Per germline, CDR1 MNHEY and CDR2 SMNVEV (reference sequence). In nucleotides, the CDR3 is TGTGCCAGCAGTTACAGGGCCTTCCAAGAGACCCAGTACTTC. It yields the protein CASSYRAFQETQYF.

The chain recombines TRBV19 with TRBJ2-3, with 8 nucleotides matching TRBD2. J was trimmed by 6 bases and V by 4 bases; bases with no gene match: 3. This CDR3 has 13 residues. Germline V gene lookup returns CDR1 LNHDA and CDR2 SQIVND (reference sequence). DNA for the CDR3: TGTGCCAGTAGTAACCGGGAGGGGGATACGCAGTATTTT. It specifies CASSNREGDTQYF.

This clone turned up a few times. The chain recombines TRBV7-9 with TRBJ1-1; 8 bases match TRBD1. Germline V gene lookup returns CDR1 SEHNR and CDR2 FQNEAQ (reference sequence). This CDR3 region has 15 residues. The J segment lost 1 base and the V segment lost 4 bases, leaving 5 bases of the junction unmatched. The CDR3 nucleotides read TGTGCCAGCAGCTCGCGGACAGGGAGGAACACTGAAGCTTTCTTT. Amino acids: CASSSRTGRNTEAFF.

In its sample, this clone was seen a few times. This chain joins TRBV19 and TRBJ1-2, with 7 positions matching TRBD1. The V segment lost 6 bases and the J segment 2 bases; nucleotides outside the gene matches: 9. The CDR3 runs to 15 residues. CDR1 is LNHDA and CDR2 is SQIVND in the germline V gene (reference sequence). The CDR3 DNA sequence: TGTGCCAGTAGAGCCAGGGACAGAAAAAACTATGGCTACACCTTC. Its translation: CASRARDRKNYGYTF.

This clone was recorded once. Relative to the germline gene, one junction end is altered; a read error may explain this. The rearrangement joins TRBV7-9 to TRBJ2-5, with 7 bases that match TRBD1. This CDR3 comprises 17 residues. CDR1 and CDR2 (germline): SEHNR, FQNEAQ (reference sequence). Here the CDR3 reads CSSSFSPDWTGQETQYF. The CDR3 DNA follows: TGTTCCAGCAGCTTCTCCCCAGACTGGACAGGCCAAGAGACCCAGTACTTC.

The chain uses TRBV19 and TRBJ1-2; D unclear. V gave up 3 bases and J gave up 2 bases, with 25 bases separating them. CDR3 length equals 19 residues. The germline V gene has CDR1 LNHDA and CDR2 SQIVND (reference sequence). Here the CDR3 reads CASSISYTRTGKVNYGYTF. As DNA, the CDR3 is TGTGCCAGTAGTATTTCCTATACCCGGACGGGGAAGGTAAACTATGGCTACACCTTC.

This clone was found once. One end of the junction varies from germline; a read error may be responsible. The genes are TRBV30 and TRBJ1-5, with no clear D. Germline CDR1 and CDR2: GTSNPN and SVGIG (reference sequence). The CDR3 runs 15 residues. The DNA of the CDR3 is TGTGCCTGGAGTGTATCTAACAGTATGAATCAGTCCCAGCATTTT. Encoded protein: CAWSVSNSMNQSQHF.

This chain joins TRBV11-1 and TRBJ2-1; tentative D call: TRBD2 (5 bases). Germline V gene data show CDR1 as SGHAT and CDR2 as FQDESV (reference sequence). The CDR3 length is 12 residues. The V end lost 1 base, the J end lost 7 bases, and 5 bases lay between the germline ends. CDR3 nucleotide sequence: TGTGCCAGCAGCTTAGGGAGGAATGAGCAGTTCTTC. Protein sequence: CASSLGRNEQFF.

The chain has TRBV18 and TRBJ1-2, with D uncertain. The V gene lost 3 bases and the J gene lost 2 bases, with 7 bases spanning the gap. The CDR3 is made up of 13 amino acids. The V gene's germline CDR1 is KGHSH and CDR2 LQKENI. CDR3: CASSPLNNYGYTF. The CDR3 coding sequence is TGTGCCAGCTCACCCCTAAACAACTATGGCTACACCTTC.

V gene TRBV7-2 combines with J gene TRBJ1-5; a weak D match, TRBD1 (5 bases). Germline assignment: CDR1 SGHTA and CDR2 FQGNSA. The V end was cut by 5 bases, the J end by 1 base, with 18 bases between. The length of the CDR3 is 17 residues. Here the CDR3 DNA reads TGTGCCAGCAGCAAGGGGCCCGCCGACGGGAGCAATCAGCCCCAGCATTTT. This codes for CASSKGPADGSNQPQHF.